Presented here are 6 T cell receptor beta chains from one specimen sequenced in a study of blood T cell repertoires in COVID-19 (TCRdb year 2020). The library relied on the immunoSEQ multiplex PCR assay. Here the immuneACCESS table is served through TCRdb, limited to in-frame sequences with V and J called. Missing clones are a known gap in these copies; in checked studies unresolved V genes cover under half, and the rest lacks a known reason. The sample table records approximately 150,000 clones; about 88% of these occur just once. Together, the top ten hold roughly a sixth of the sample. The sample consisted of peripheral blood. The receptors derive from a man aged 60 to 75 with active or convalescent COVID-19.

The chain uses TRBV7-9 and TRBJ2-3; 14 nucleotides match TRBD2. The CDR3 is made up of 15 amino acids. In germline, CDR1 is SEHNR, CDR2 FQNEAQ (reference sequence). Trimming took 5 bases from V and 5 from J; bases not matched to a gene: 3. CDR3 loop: CASSPGLAGVDTQYF. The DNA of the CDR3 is TGTGCCAGCAGCCCGGGACTAGCGGGGGTAGATACGCAGTATTTT.

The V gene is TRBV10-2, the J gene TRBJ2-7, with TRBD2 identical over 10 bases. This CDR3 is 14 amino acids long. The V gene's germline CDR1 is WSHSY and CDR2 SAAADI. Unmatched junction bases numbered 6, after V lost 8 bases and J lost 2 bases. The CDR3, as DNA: TGCGCCAGCCTTAGCGGGAGGAGCACCTACGAGCAGTACTTC. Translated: CASLSGRSTYEQYF.

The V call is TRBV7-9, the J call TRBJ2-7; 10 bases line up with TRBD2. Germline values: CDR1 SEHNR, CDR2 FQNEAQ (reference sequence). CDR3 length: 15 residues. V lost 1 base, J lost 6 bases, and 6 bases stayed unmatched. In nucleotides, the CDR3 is TGTGCCAGCAGCTTAGTCCTAGCGGGAGTTATCGAGCAGTACTTC. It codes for CASSLVLAGVIEQYF.

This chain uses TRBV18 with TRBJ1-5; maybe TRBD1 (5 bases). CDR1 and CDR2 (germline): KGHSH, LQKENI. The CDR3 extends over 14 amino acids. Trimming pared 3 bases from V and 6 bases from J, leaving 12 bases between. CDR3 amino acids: CASSPAGGGQPQHF. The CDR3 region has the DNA TGTGCCAGCTCACCTGCGGGGGGAGGTCAGCCCCAGCATTTT.

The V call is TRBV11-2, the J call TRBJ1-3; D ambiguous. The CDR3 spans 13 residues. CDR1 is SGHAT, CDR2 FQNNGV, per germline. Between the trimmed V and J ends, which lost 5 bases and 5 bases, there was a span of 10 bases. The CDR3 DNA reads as TGTGCCAGCAGCCCGACATATAGAAACACCATATATTTT. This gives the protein CASSPTYRNTIYF.

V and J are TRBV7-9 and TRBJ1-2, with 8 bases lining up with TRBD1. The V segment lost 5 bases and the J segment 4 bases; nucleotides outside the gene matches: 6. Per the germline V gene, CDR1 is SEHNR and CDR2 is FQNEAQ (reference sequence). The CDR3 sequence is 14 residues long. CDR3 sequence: CASSKADRGYGYTF. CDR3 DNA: TGTGCCAGCAGCAAAGCAGACAGGGGCTATGGCTACACCTTC.